The rows below give T cell receptor beta chains drawn from one sample of a study of control samples from healthy donors and cancer patients. Repertoires were generated with immunoSEQ multiplex PCR, while TCRdb's copy carries only in-frame clones and drops some. Of some 130,000 clones detected, 80% to 95% appear once; the ten largest clones hold around 5.1%. The source material was blood. All receptors derive from a man younger than 35 in good health. The CDR3 runs from the conserved cysteine through the conserved F or W. A D gene is named only where the DNA matches it firmly. The size of a clone is reported for some rows only, either as once, few or many, or as a class for expanded clones.

TRBV9,TRBJ1-3,NA,NA,CASSVDGNSGNTIYF,TGTGCCAGCAGCGTAGACGGCAACTCTGGAAACACCATATATTTT
TRBV5-1,TRBJ2-3,NA,NA,CASSLAGARTDTQYF,TGCGCCAGCAGCTTGGCGGGGGCCCGCACAGATACGCAGTATTTT
TRBV10-2,TRBJ2-3,NA,NA,CASSLDLAQYF,TGCGCCAGCAGCCTAGATCTAGCGCAGTATTTT
TRBV9,TRBJ1-3,NA,NA,CASSLGDGNTIYF,TGTGCCAGCAGCCTCGGCGACGGAAACACCATATATTTT
TRBV28,TRBJ1-2,NA,NA,CASSWLGERGYTF,TGTGCCAGCAGTTGGTTGGGGGAGAGGGGCTACACCTTC
TRBV5-1,TRBJ2-3,NA,NA,CASSGFLWSTQYF,TGCGCCAGCAGCGGATTCCTGTGGAGTACGCAGTATTTT
TRBV19,TRBJ2-7,NA,TRBD2,CASSIVGEGEQYF,TGTGCCAGTAGTATCGTAGGGGAGGGAGAGCAGTACTTC
TRBV19,TRBJ2-5,few,NA,CASARGRGETQYF,TGTGCCAGTGCCCGTGGCAGGGGTGAGACCCAGTACTTC
TRBV2,TRBJ2-2,NA,NA,CASRTRGTGELFF,TGTGCCAGCAGGACGAGAGGGACCGGGGAGCTGTTTTTT
TRBV18,TRBJ1-6,NA,NA,CASSPLPSAAPNNSPLHF,TGTGCCAGCTCACCCTTACCCTCAGCGGCCCCGAATAATTCACCCCTCCACTTT
TRBV13,TRBJ1-2,NA,TRBD1,CASSLGRTGSGGYTF,TGTGCCAGCAGCTTAGGTCGGACAGGGAGCGGGGGCTACACCTTC
TRBV18,TRBJ2-7,NA,TRBD1,CASSPLGQVSYEQYF,TGTGCCAGCTCACCCCTTGGACAGGTCTCCTACGAGCAGTACTTC
TRBV10-3,TRBJ1-6,NA,NA,CAISESGDSSYNSPLHF,TGTGCCATCAGTGAGTCGGGGGATAGCTCCTATAATTCACCCCTCCACTTT
TRBV18,TRBJ2-7,once,TRBD1,CASSPGDRVNEQYF,TGTGCCAGCTCCCCTGGGGACAGGGTCAACGAGCAGTACTTC
TRBV4-1,TRBJ2-7,NA,TRBD1,CASSQGQGWYEQYF,TGCGCCAGCAGCCAGGGACAGGGGTGGTACGAGCAGTACTTC
TRBV7-2,TRBJ2-7,NA,NA,CASSSRRGAREQYF,TGTGCCAGCAGCTCTCGGCGAGGCGCGAGGGAGCAGTACTTC
TRBV5-1,TRBJ1-1,once,NA,CASSPQIRRSGAFF,TGCGCCAGCAGCCCCCAAATCAGGCGCTCCGGAGCTTTCTTT
TRBV28,TRBJ2-2,NA,NA,CASSHEGTGELFF,TGTGCCAGCAGCCATGAAGGGACCGGGGAGCTGTTTTTT
TRBV5-4,TRBJ2-7,NA,NA,CASSLFARMSYEQYF,TGTGCCAGCAGCTTGTTCGCCAGGATGTCCTACGAGCAGTACTTC
TRBV5-1,TRBJ2-2,NA,NA,CASSLEWGGELFF,TGCGCCAGCAGCTTGGAGTGGGGTGGGGAGCTGTTTTTT
TRBV4-1,TRBJ1-6,NA,NA,CASRVTGRNSPLHF,TGCGCCAGCAGAGTTACAGGCAGGAATTCACCCCTCCACTTT
TRBV19,TRBJ2-3,NA,NA,CASSILGTTVGPDTQYF,TGTGCCAGTAGTATTTTGGGTACCACGGTGGGGCCAGATACGCAGTATTTT
TRBV7-3,TRBJ1-4,NA,TRBD1,CASSLDRGKLALFF,TGTGCCAGCAGCCTGGACAGGGGAAAATTAGCGCTGTTTTTT
TRBV29-1,TRBJ1-2,NA,NA,CSVGPGGLPEGYGYTF,TGCAGCGTCGGCCCCGGGGGACTCCCGGAGGGGTATGGCTACACCTTC
TRBV19,TRBJ1-5,NA,NA,CASSMGRLNQPQHF,TGTGCCAGTAGTATGGGACGGTTGAATCAGCCCCAGCATTTT
TRBV5-4,TRBJ2-1,NA,TRBD1,CASRAGQGRMNEQFF,TGTGCCAGCAGGGCTGGACAGGGACGTATGAATGAGCAGTTCTTC
TRBV2,TRBJ1-6,NA,TRBD1,CASRAGTVNSPLHF,TGTGCCAGCAGGGCCGGGACAGTTAATTCACCCCTCCACTTT
TRBV12-3/TRBV12-4,TRBJ2-1,NA,NA,CASSFRRDEQFF,TGTGCCAGCAGTTTCAGGCGGGATGAGCAGTTCTTC
TRBV13,TRBJ1-1,NA,TRBD1,CASSTGQGALEAFF,TGTGCCAGCAGCACAGGACAGGGGGCTTTGGAAGCTTTCTTT
TRBV19,TRBJ1-5,NA,TRBD1,CASGTGVQPQHF,TGTGCCAGTGGGACAGGGGTCCAGCCCCAGCATTTT
TRBV21-1,TRBJ1-2,NA,NA,CASSKVNDLRYGYTF,TGTGCCAGCAGCAAAGTTAATGATTTAAGATATGGCTACACCTTC
TRBV7-2,TRBJ2-1,NA,TRBD2,CASSQYDSGGNEQFF,TGTGCCAGCAGCCAGTACGATAGCGGGGGAAATGAGCAGTTCTTC
TRBV6-5,TRBJ1-1,NA,NA,CASTHGMSYTEAFF,TGTGCCAGCACCCACGGGATGTCGTACACTGAAGCTTTCTTT
TRBV10-3,TRBJ2-3,NA,NA,CAISESGTDTQYF,TGTGCCATCAGTGAGTCCGGCACAGATACGCAGTATTTT
TRBV6-1,TRBJ2-7,NA,NA,CASSEIWYMSYEQYF,TGTGCCAGCAGTGAAATCTGGTATATGTCCTACGAGCAGTACTTC
TRBV4-2,TRBJ1-6,NA,TRBD1,CASSQGPGQAALPLHF,TGTGCCAGCAGCCAGGGTCCGGGACAGGCGGCCTTACCCCTCCACTTT
TRBV6-1,TRBJ2-7,NA,TRBD1,CASSEGDRAAEQYF,TGTGCCAGCAGTGAAGGGGACAGGGCCGCGGAGCAGTACTTC